Sequencing of this T cell receptor beta chain was carried out in a study of identical twins. Study findings and constraints: Beta clonotypes that were abundant in cord blood contained fewer insertions, a pattern absent from memory repertoires. Because invariant MAIT and iNKT cells could be present, zero-insertion analyses could be partly confounded.

As for this clonotype: Its antigen remains unknown. Given a much more abundant clone one base away, this may be a read error.

A universal primer site was created by template switching, with the cDNA bearing unique molecular identifiers. Each CDR3 protein is one row after TCRdb ran MiXCR on the 5' RACE reads. The data show around 300,000 distinct CDR3 sequences, with 6.5% to 9.5% seen just once and approximately 2% held by the top ten. The CDR3 is 13 residues long. Germline assignment: CDR1 KGHSH and CDR2 LQKENI. Trimming shortened V by 7 bases and J by 6 bases, and 16 bases separated the two germline ends. Separately, the same data were catalogued under a study of yellow fever vaccine responses in identical twins.

The rearrangement links TRBV18 to TRBJ2-7; no clear D. This clonotype was sampled from a woman aged 18-29 years in good health. Sequenced input: memory (CD45RO+) T cells sorted from blood. The CDR3 coding sequence is TGTGCCAGCTACCCCACGGAAGGTTTCGAGCAGTACTTC. Translating it yields CASYPTEGFEQYF.